Listed below are T cell receptor beta chains from one sample, sequenced in a study of cytomegalovirus exposure and HLA in healthy donors. TCRdb's table, derived via immunoSEQ multiplex PCR, lists solely in-frame clones and lacks some. Here the sample spans roughly 120,000 clones, around 92% being singletons. Sample: PBMCs. The source of these receptors is a man younger than 45 in good health and CMV-seronegative. CDR3s include the opening cysteine and the closing phenylalanine or tryptophan. Fields, in order: V gene, J gene, D gene, clone size, CDR3 DNA, CDR3 protein. The D gene is left open where the match is weak. Not all rows give a size; the values are once, few, many and, for expanded clones, a class.

V gene: TRBV5-1; J gene: TRBJ1-4; D gene: TRBD1; clone size: NA; CDR3 DNA: TGCGCCAGCAGCTTAGGACAGGGTAACGAAAAACTGTTTTTT; CDR3 protein: CASSLGQGNEKLFF
V gene: TRBV28; J gene: TRBJ2-7; D gene: NA; clone size: few; CDR3 DNA: TGTGCCAGCAGTTTCGCTAGCTCCTACGAGCAGTACTTC; CDR3 protein: CASSFASSYEQYF
V gene: TRBV6-5; J gene: TRBJ2-4; D gene: TRBD1; clone size: NA; CDR3 DNA: TGTGCCAGCAGCCGAGGGGGCGCCAAAAACATTCAGTACTTC; CDR3 protein: CASSRGGAKNIQYF
V gene: TRBV4-2; J gene: TRBJ2-7; D gene: TRBD2; clone size: NA; CDR3 DNA: TGTGCCAGCAGCCACTATAGCGGGGGCCCCGACTCCTACGAGCAGTACTTC; CDR3 protein: CASSHYSGGPDSYEQYF
V gene: TRBV10-2; J gene: TRBJ1-1; D gene: NA; clone size: NA; CDR3 DNA: TGCGCCAGCAGCGGGTGGACTGAAGCTTTCTTT; CDR3 protein: CASSGWTEAFF
V gene: TRBV19; J gene: TRBJ1-5; D gene: NA; clone size: few; CDR3 DNA: TGTGCCGGCGGGGCTTACGGCAATCAGCCCCAGCATTTT; CDR3 protein: CAGGAYGNQPQHF
V gene: TRBV6-5; J gene: TRBJ2-7; D gene: NA; clone size: NA; CDR3 DNA: TGTGCCAGCAGCCGGAGGGGCACTGTCTCCTACGAGCAGTACTTC; CDR3 protein: CASSRRGTVSYEQYF
V gene: TRBV5-1; J gene: TRBJ2-1; D gene: NA; clone size: NA; CDR3 DNA: TGCGCCAGCAGCTTGGACAGGGTCAATGAGCAGTTCTTC; CDR3 protein: CASSLDRVNEQFF
V gene: TRBV10-2; J gene: TRBJ2-7; D gene: TRBD1; clone size: NA; CDR3 DNA: TGCGCCAGCAGTGATGGACAGGGGGGCCCCTACGAGCAGTACTTC; CDR3 protein: CASSDGQGGPYEQYF
V gene: TRBV7-2; J gene: TRBJ1-2; D gene: NA; clone size: NA; CDR3 DNA: TGTGCCAGCAGCTTAAGAAGGGGTTCGGTCTATGGCTACACCTTC; CDR3 protein: CASSLRRGSVYGYTF
V gene: TRBV6-1; J gene: TRBJ1-1; D gene: TRBD1; clone size: once; CDR3 DNA: TGTGCCAGCAGTGAGGACAGGGGGTGGAACACTGAAGCTTTCTTT; CDR3 protein: CASSEDRGWNTEAFF
V gene: TRBV23-1; J gene: TRBJ2-5; D gene: NA; clone size: NA; CDR3 DNA: TGCGCCAGCAGTCTCCCCTTAGACGGAGGGCAATCCCAAGAGACCCAGTACTTC; CDR3 protein: CASSLPLDGGQSQETQYF
V gene: TRBV15; J gene: TRBJ2-4; D gene: NA; clone size: NA; CDR3 DNA: TGTGCCACCAGCAGAGATGGGGGGGCGGGACCAGGGCGCATTCAGTACTTC; CDR3 protein: CATSRDGGAGPGRIQYF
V gene: TRBV6-6; J gene: TRBJ2-5; D gene: TRBD2; clone size: few; CDR3 DNA: TGTGCCAGCAGCGCCCAGGGACTAGCGGAGACCCAGTACTTC; CDR3 protein: CASSAQGLAETQYF
V gene: TRBV5-1; J gene: TRBJ1-2; D gene: NA; clone size: NA; CDR3 DNA: TGCGCCAGCAGCCCCTCATCTGGCAGCTATGGCTACACCTTC; CDR3 protein: CASSPSSGSYGYTF
V gene: TRBV5-4; J gene: TRBJ2-1; D gene: TRBD2; clone size: NA; CDR3 DNA: TGTGCCAGCAGCGAACTAGCGGGGGGGGATGGGCAGTTCTTC; CDR3 protein: CASSELAGGDGQFF
V gene: TRBV18; J gene: TRBJ1-5; D gene: NA; clone size: NA; CDR3 DNA: TGTGCCAGCTCACCTTCAGGGGAAGGCCAGCCCCAGCATTTT; CDR3 protein: CASSPSGEGQPQHF
V gene: TRBV6-5; J gene: TRBJ2-7; D gene: NA; clone size: NA; CDR3 DNA: TGTGCCAGCAGTCCACGGGACTGGTACTCCTACGAGCAGTACTTC; CDR3 protein: CASSPRDWYSYEQYF
V gene: TRBV14; J gene: TRBJ1-5; D gene: NA; clone size: few; CDR3 DNA: TGTGCCAGCAGCCAAGCCATGGGGGCCCATCAGCCCCAGCATTTT; CDR3 protein: CASSQAMGAHQPQHF
V gene: TRBV7-6; J gene: TRBJ1-6; D gene: NA; clone size: NA; CDR3 DNA: TGTGCCAGCAGCCCGAACAGTTTAGTGAATTCACCCCTCCACTTT; CDR3 protein: CASSPNSLVNSPLHF
V gene: TRBV19; J gene: TRBJ1-5; D gene: TRBD1; clone size: once; CDR3 DNA: TGTGCCAGTATGAAGGACAGGCGAGACAATCAGCCCCAGCATTTT; CDR3 protein: CASMKDRRDNQPQHF
V gene: TRBV13; J gene: TRBJ1-1; D gene: NA; clone size: many; CDR3 DNA: TGTGCCAGCAGCTTCTCAGGGGAATGGGACACTGAAGCTTTCTTT; CDR3 protein: CASSFSGEWDTEAFF
V gene: TRBV18; J gene: TRBJ2-3; D gene: NA; clone size: NA; CDR3 DNA: TGTGCCAGCTCACCACCGGAGGGCACGCAGTATTTT; CDR3 protein: CASSPPEGTQYF
V gene: TRBV29-1; J gene: TRBJ2-1; D gene: NA; clone size: NA; CDR3 DNA: TGCAGCACTTGGGTCAGGACAGCCTACAATGAGCAGTTCTTC; CDR3 protein: CSTWVRTAYNEQFF
V gene: TRBV28; J gene: TRBJ1-5; D gene: TRBD1; clone size: NA; CDR3 DNA: TGTGCCAGCACCTCAGGACAGGGGCTTGAGCCCCAGCATTTT; CDR3 protein: CASTSGQGLEPQHF
V gene: TRBV7-3; J gene: TRBJ2-7; D gene: TRBD1; clone size: NA; CDR3 DNA: TGTGCCAGCAGCCGGACAGGGAATCCCCTCGAGCAGTACTTC; CDR3 protein: CASSRTGNPLEQYF
V gene: TRBV7-9; J gene: TRBJ1-2; D gene: TRBD1; clone size: NA; CDR3 DNA: TGTGCCAGCAGCTACATGGGACAGGGTTCCGGCTACACCTTC; CDR3 protein: CASSYMGQGSGYTF
V gene: TRBV15; J gene: TRBJ2-7; D gene: NA; clone size: NA; CDR3 DNA: TGTGCCACCAGCAGTGGTCCTAGGACAGCACCCAAATACGAGCAGTACTTC; CDR3 protein: CATSSGPRTAPKYEQYF
V gene: TRBV6-5; J gene: TRBJ2-2; D gene: NA; clone size: NA; CDR3 DNA: TGTGCCAGCAGTTACTCGGCAGGGGCGGGCGGGGAGCTGTTTTTT; CDR3 protein: CASSYSAGAGGELFF
V gene: TRBV4-1; J gene: TRBJ2-3; D gene: NA; clone size: NA; CDR3 DNA: TGCGCCAGCAGCCCCCCGCGAGGAAGCACAGATACGCAGTATTTT; CDR3 protein: CASSPPRGSTDTQYF
V gene: TRBV28; J gene: TRBJ2-3; D gene: TRBD1; clone size: NA; CDR3 DNA: TGTGCCAGCAGCCCCGAGAGGGGGCGAACTTTATGGGCAGATACGCAGTATTTT; CDR3 protein: CASSPERGRTLWADTQYF
V gene: TRBV5-4; J gene: TRBJ1-3; D gene: TRBD1; clone size: NA; CDR3 DNA: TGTGCCAGCAGCTACGGGACAGGGGCTCCCTTCTCTGGAAACACCATATATTTT; CDR3 protein: CASSYGTGAPFSGNTIYF
V gene: TRBV19; J gene: TRBJ1-6; D gene: NA; clone size: once; CDR3 DNA: TGTGCCAGTAGTATTGTGGGCAGCCGGACACTCTCCTATAATTCACCCCTCCACTTT; CDR3 protein: CASSIVGSRTLSYNSPLHF
V gene: TRBV6-1; J gene: TRBJ1-3; D gene: NA; clone size: NA; CDR3 DNA: TGTGCCAGCAGTCTCACATCTGCCTCTGGAAACACCATATATTTT; CDR3 protein: CASSLTSASGNTIYF
V gene: TRBV19; J gene: TRBJ2-7; D gene: TRBD1; clone size: few; CDR3 DNA: TGTGCCAGTAGTACGGGACAGGGGTCCTACGAGCAGTACTTC; CDR3 protein: CASSTGQGSYEQYF
V gene: TRBV5-4; J gene: TRBJ2-3; D gene: NA; clone size: NA; CDR3 DNA: TGTGCCAGCAGCGCCCCGGTGGGGGCCTACACAGATACGCAGTATTTT; CDR3 protein: CASSAPVGAYTDTQYF
V gene: TRBV5-6; J gene: TRBJ2-2; D gene: NA; clone size: NA; CDR3 DNA: TGTGCCAGCAGCTTGGGACTCGTTAACGGGGAGCTGTTTTTT; CDR3 protein: CASSLGLVNGELFF
V gene: TRBV28; J gene: TRBJ2-1; D gene: NA; clone size: NA; CDR3 DNA: TGTGCCAGCAGGGATTTCCGGGGAAGCTCCTACAATGAGCAGTTCTTC; CDR3 protein: CASRDFRGSSYNEQFF
V gene: TRBV18; J gene: TRBJ2-2; D gene: TRBD1; clone size: NA; CDR3 DNA: TGTGCCAGCTCACCCGCCGGACAGGGAAGCACCGGGGAGCTGTTTTTT; CDR3 protein: CASSPAGQGSTGELFF
V gene: TRBV27; J gene: TRBJ1-2; D gene: NA; clone size: NA; CDR3 DNA: TGTGCCAGCAGTCCAGGACATGGGTCGGCCTATGGCTACACCTTC; CDR3 protein: CASSPGHGSAYGYTF
V gene: TRBV5-6; J gene: TRBJ1-2; D gene: NA; clone size: once; CDR3 DNA: TGTGCCAGCAGCTTCCAGGGCGGCTACACCTTC; CDR3 protein: CASSFQGGYTF
V gene: TRBV4-1; J gene: TRBJ1-4; D gene: NA; clone size: NA; CDR3 DNA: TGCGCCAGCAGCCAAGATAGGACGGGAGAGTTTGCAACTAATGAAAAACTGTTTTTT; CDR3 protein: CASSQDRTGEFATNEKLFF
V gene: TRBV27; J gene: TRBJ2-2; D gene: NA; clone size: NA; CDR3 DNA: TGTGCCAGCAGTTTATGGGGGGACAGTAGAAACACCGGGGAGCTGTTTTTT; CDR3 protein: CASSLWGDSRNTGELFF
V gene: TRBV27; J gene: TRBJ2-7; D gene: TRBD2; clone size: NA; CDR3 DNA: TGTGCCAGCAGTCCTAGCGGGGGGGCATACGAGCAGTACTTC; CDR3 protein: CASSPSGGAYEQYF
V gene: TRBV6-1; J gene: TRBJ1-1; D gene: NA; clone size: NA; CDR3 DNA: TGTGCCAGCAGTGAAGTAGGGGTGAACACTGAAGCTTTCTTT; CDR3 protein: CASSEVGVNTEAFF
V gene: TRBV10-3; J gene: TRBJ1-4; D gene: TRBD1; clone size: NA; CDR3 DNA: TGTGCCATCAGTGGCGACGCATGGGACAGGGGGGGGGAAAAACTGTTTTTT; CDR3 protein: CAISGDAWDRGGEKLFF
V gene: TRBV6-6; J gene: TRBJ1-1; D gene: NA; clone size: NA; CDR3 DNA: TGTGCCAGCAGTTACCCTTCCGGGAAGAGCGCTGAAGCTTTCTTT; CDR3 protein: CASSYPSGKSAEAFF
V gene: TRBV11-2; J gene: TRBJ1-4; D gene: TRBD1; clone size: NA; CDR3 DNA: TGTGCCAGCAGCTTGGGACAGGGTAACGAAAAACTGTTTTTT; CDR3 protein: CASSLGQGNEKLFF
V gene: TRBV6-5; J gene: TRBJ1-6; D gene: NA; clone size: NA; CDR3 DNA: TGTGCCAGCAGTTCCAAAAATTCACCCCTCCACTTT; CDR3 protein: CASSSKNSPLHF
V gene: TRBV4-2; J gene: TRBJ2-7; D gene: NA; clone size: NA; CDR3 DNA: TGTGCCAGCAGCCCGTACAGGGACCACTACGAGCAGTACTTC; CDR3 protein: CASSPYRDHYEQYF
V gene: TRBV28; J gene: TRBJ1-6; D gene: TRBD1; clone size: NA; CDR3 DNA: TGTGCCAGCAGTTGGAACAGGGGCAATTCACCCCTCCACTTT; CDR3 protein: CASSWNRGNSPLHF
V gene: TRBV2; J gene: TRBJ1-4; D gene: NA; clone size: NA; CDR3 DNA: TGTGCCAGCAGTGGGCGGACACTTTCAACTAATGAAAAACTGTTTTTT; CDR3 protein: CASSGRTLSTNEKLFF
V gene: TRBV11-2; J gene: TRBJ2-1; D gene: TRBD2; clone size: NA; CDR3 DNA: TGTGCCAGCAGCCTTCTAGCGGGGGGGCCGGGTGAGCAGTTCTTC; CDR3 protein: CASSLLAGGPGEQFF
V gene: TRBV7-3; J gene: TRBJ2-2; D gene: NA; clone size: NA; CDR3 DNA: TGTGCCAGCAGCTTACCGGGTCGTGGGGAGCTGTTTTTT; CDR3 protein: CASSLPGRGELFF